The sequence of this T cell receptor beta chain was determined in a study of T cell changes during pregnancy in multiple sclerosis. Assay used: immunoSEQ multiplex PCR; TCRdb lists only in-frame clones, some missing. The profile shows around 37,000 clones, roughly 90% of them singletons. The CDR3 is 16 residues long. CDR1 is MGHDK, CDR2 SYGVNS, per germline. The junction had 5 bases not matched to a gene; V was cut back by 4 bases and J by 3 bases. This TCR came from a female donor with multiple sclerosis, enrolled in a pregnancy study. This chain uses TRBV25-1 with TRBJ2-5; 13 bases align to TRBD2. The source was CD8+ T cells from peripheral blood mononuclear cells, collected before pregnancy. The CDR3 region is CASSAGGTSGEETQYF. The CDR3 coding sequence is TGTGCCAGCAGTGCCGGGGGGACTAGCGGGGAAGAGACCCAGTACTTC.